Each of the 32 T cell receptor beta chains below was sequenced from the same sample in a study of shared clonotypes between healthy human individuals (dated by TCRdb to 2019 to 2021). The library was built by means of the immunoSEQ multiplex PCR assay. TCRdb took this table from immuneACCESS and kept in-frame rearrangements with V and J called. Such tables lack part of the clones; where checked against another copy, unresolved V genes explain under half of the gap, and the rest is unexplained. Present in this sample are roughly 500,000 clones, around 95% of which were seen just once. The top ten hold about 0.067% of the sample. Sequenced: naive CD4+ T cells sorted from blood. The cell subset or site label of this sample denotes: CD45RA+ positively selected. The receptors were gathered from a woman younger than 45 in good health.

This clone was counted once. DNA for the CDR3: TGCAGCGTTGAGCGCCGGGGGAACACTGAAGCTTTCTTT. Its translation is CSVERRGNTEAFF. The chain is built from TRBV29-1 and TRBJ1-1; D uncertain. The V end was cut by 3 bases, the J end by 1 base, with 9 bases between. The V gene's germline CDR1 is SQVTM and CDR2 ANQGSEA. The CDR3 runs to 13 residues.

V is TRBV19 and J is TRBJ2-6; D is undetermined. Trimming took 6 bases from V and 0 from J, leaving 6 bases between them. Germline CDR1 and CDR2: LNHDA and SQIVND (reference sequence). This CDR3 has 14 amino acids. CDR3: CASSADSGANVLTF. DNA for the CDR3: TGTGCCAGTAGCGCGGACTCTGGGGCCAACGTCCTGACTTTC.

The gene calls are TRBV7-6 and TRBJ2-7, with D possibly TRBD1 on 6 matching bases. The V end was cut by 5 bases, the J end by 2 bases, with 13 bases between. Looked up from germline, CDR1 is SGHVS and CDR2 is FNYEAQ. The CDR3 loop spans 14 amino acids. The CDR3 loop reads CASSPTGHPYEQYF. CDR3 coding DNA: TGTGCCAGCAGCCCCACGGGACACCCCTACGAGCAGTACTTC.

The rearrangement links TRBV7-2 to TRBJ2-3, with 7 bases that match TRBD2. V was clipped by 2 bases and J by 1 base; unmatched bases: 6. The germline V gene encodes CDR1 SGHTA and CDR2 FQGNSA. There are 16 residues in the CDR3. CDR3: CASSLRSAGGTDTQYF. In nucleotides, the CDR3 is TGTGCCAGCAGCTTACGTAGTGCGGGAGGCACAGATACGCAGTATTTT. Full variable domain (remainder filled in from reference TRBV7-2 and TRBJ2-3): GAGVSQSPSNKVTEKGKDVELRCDPISGHTALYWYRQSLGQGLEFLIYFQGNSAPDKSGLPSDRFSAERTGGSVSTLTIQRTQQEDSAVYLCASSLRSAGGTDTQYFGPGTRLTVL.

The V and J genes are TRBV28 and TRBJ2-1; 9 nucleotides align to TRBD2. This CDR3 contains 15 residues. V was clipped by 6 bases and J by 5 bases; unmatched bases: 8. Looked up from germline, CDR1 is MDHEN and CDR2 is SYDVKM. The CDR3 here is CASSLLTSGDNEQFF. CDR3 nucleotides: TGTGCCAGCAGCTTACTGACTAGCGGTGACAATGAGCAGTTCTTC.

The chain couples TRBV6-4 to TRBJ2-5; D may be TRBD1 or TRBD2 (5 bases each). Near its end, the DNA agrees better with TRBJ2-7, so the J call may be wrong. Germline V lookup: CDR1 MRHNA, CDR2 SNTAGT. This CDR3 comprises 17 residues. CDR3: CASSKERGRFSSYEQYF. As DNA, the CDR3 is TGTGCCAGCAGCAAAGAACGGGGACGGTTTAGCTCCTACGAGCAGTACTTC.

This clone showed up just once. The V call is TRBV6-1, the J call TRBJ2-1, with TRBD1 matching 7 bases. The CDR3 length is 15 residues. Germline loops: CDR1 MNHNS, CDR2 SASEGT. V shed 6 bases, J shed 3 bases, and the junction held 8 bases outside the gene matches. In DNA form, the CDR3 reads TGTGCCAGCAGACGACCAGGGGGAAACTACAATGAGCAGTTCTTC. Translation gives CASRRPGGNYNEQFF.

The V call is TRBV5-1, the J call TRBJ1-1, with D possibly being TRBD1 (5 bases). Trimming shortened V by 3 bases and J by 4 bases, and 13 bases separated the two germline ends. The germline V gene has CDR1 SGHRS and CDR2 YFSETQ. The CDR3 sequence is 14 residues long. The CDR3 reads CASSYAGTGTEAFF. The CDR3 DNA is TGCGCCAGCAGCTATGCGGGGACGGGCACTGAAGCTTTCTTT.

V usage is TRBV18 and J usage is TRBJ2-7; the D is unclear. V lost 5 bases and J lost 4, with 18 bases in between. The length of the CDR3 is 15 residues. Germline assignment: CDR1 KGHSH and CDR2 LQKENI. CDR3 loop: CASSEAPTQTYEQYF. The CDR3, as DNA: TGTGCCAGCTCAGAAGCCCCGACACAGACTTACGAGCAGTACTTC.

The chain recombines TRBV12-5 with TRBJ2-3; D not certain. Germline V gene sequence: CDR1 LGHNT, CDR2 FRNRAP. V was clipped by 4 bases and J by 0 bases, with 17 bases between them. The CDR3 has 17 residues. The CDR3 sequence is CASGYSTVPFSTDTQYF. CDR3 in DNA: TGTGCTAGTGGTTACAGTACCGTACCATTTAGCACAGATACGCAGTATTTT.

The chain joins TRBV29-1 to TRBJ2-5; tentative D call: TRBD1 (5 bases). The J call may be in error: the DNA end matches TRBJ2-7 better. Germline CDR1 and CDR2: SQVTM and ANQGSEA. This CDR3 region has 13 residues. CDR3 sequence (DNA): TGCAGCGTTTGTCAGGGCGGCTCCTACGAGCAGTACTTC. Amino acid sequence: CSVCQGGSYEQYF.

The chain joins TRBV5-8 to TRBJ1-5; D gene uncertain. V shed 0 bases and J shed 5 bases, with 18 bases lying between them. The CDR3 runs to 17 residues. In germline, CDR1 is SGHTS, CDR2 YDEGEE. CDR3 DNA sequence: TGTGCCAGCAGCTTGGCTTTAACACTCAATGTTTATCAGCCCCAGCATTTT. Its translation: CASSLALTLNVYQPQHF.

As DNA, the CDR3 is TGTGCCAGCAGCGTAGGGGATTCCCATGGCTACACCTTC. It encodes CASSVGDSHGYTF. The chain uses TRBV9 and TRBJ1-2; D is unclear. Germline V gives CDR1 SGDLS, CDR2 YYNGEE. The CDR3 extends over 13 amino acids. V lost 0 bases and J 6 bases, leaving 9 bases between the germline ends.

The chain links TRBV28 to TRBJ1-1; D unclear. Germline assignment: CDR1 MDHEN and CDR2 SYDVKM. V shed 7 bases and J shed 9 bases, with 12 bases lying between them. The CDR3 has 11 amino acids. The CDR3 protein is CASTAASKAFF. The CDR3 DNA sequence: TGTGCCAGCACGGCGGCATCCAAAGCTTTCTTT.

CDR3 amino acids: CASSQAGTAYQETQYF. The CDR3 region has the DNA TGTGCCAGCAGTCAAGCCGGGACCGCCTACCAAGAGACCCAGTACTTC. The rearrangement joins TRBV5-5 to TRBJ2-5, with D perhaps TRBD1 or TRBD2 (5 bases each). CDR1 and CDR2 from the germline V gene are SGHKS and YYEKEE (reference sequence). This CDR3 is built from 16 residues. V lost 5 bases and J 0 bases, leaving 17 bases between the germline ends.

The chain couples TRBV7-9 to TRBJ2-7; tentatively, D is TRBD1 (6 bases). The V gene lost 1 base and the J gene lost 4 bases, with 8 bases spanning the gap. Germline CDR1 SEHNR, CDR2 FQNEAQ (reference sequence). The CDR3 runs to 13 residues. The CDR3 nucleotides are TGTGCCAGCAGCTTAGATGGGACATACGAGCAGTACTTC. The encoded protein is CASSLDGTYEQYF.

CDR3 loop: CATSRASSGTGQYF. The CDR3, as DNA: TGTGCCACCAGCAGAGCTAGTAGCGGGACCGGGCAGTACTTC. The chain combines TRBV15 with TRBJ2-7; TRBD2 matches at 8 bases. Looked up from germline, CDR1 is LNHNV and CDR2 is YYDKDF (reference sequence). J lost 9 bases, V lost 1 base, and 8 bases had no gene match. This CDR3 has 14 residues.

V is TRBV7-9 and J is TRBJ2-5, with D perhaps matching TRBD1 (6 bases). Trimming cost V 2 bases and J 5 bases, with 15 bases left between them. Germline CDR1 reads SEHNR; CDR2 reads FQNEAQ (reference sequence). CDR3 length: 15 amino acids. Here the CDR3 reads CASSLIQGPAETQYF. CDR3 DNA sequence: TGTGCCAGCAGCTTAATCCAGGGGCCGGCTGAGACCCAGTACTTC. The full variable domain, rest sourced from reference TRBV7-9 and TRBJ2-5, is DTGVSQNPRHKITKRGQNVTFRCDPISEHNRLYWYRQTLGQGPEFLTYFQNEAQLEKSRLLSDRFSAERPKGSFSTLEIQRTEQGDSAMYLCASSLIQGPAETQYFGPGTRLLVL.

The chain uses TRBV9 and TRBJ2-1, with TRBD2 identical over 8 bases. The germline V gene encodes CDR1 SGDLS and CDR2 YYNGEE. V lost 0 bases, J lost 3 bases, and 11 bases stayed unmatched. The CDR3 totals 18 residues. The DNA for the CDR3 is TGTGCCAGCAGCGTAGATACGGCTAGCGGGTTACTCTACAATGAGCAGTTCTTC. Protein: CASSVDTASGLLYNEQFF.

The chain joins TRBV29-1 to TRBJ1-4, with D maybe TRBD1 (5 bases). The V gene's germline CDR1 is SQVTM and CDR2 ANQGSEA. This CDR3 is built from 12 residues. Trimming removed 4 bases at V and 6 bases at J, with 9 bases between. The CDR3 DNA sequence: TGCAGCGTTGGGAGAGGGGATGAAAAACTGTTTTTT. Translated, it gives CSVGRGDEKLFF.

The chain joins TRBV7-2 to TRBJ2-7; D assignment may be TRBD1 or TRBD2 (5 bases each). The CDR3 sequence is 15 residues long. Trimming left V 0 bases short and J 5 bases short, with 14 bases between. Germline CDR1 SGHTA, CDR2 FQGNSA. CDR3 coding DNA: TGTGCCAGCAGCTTAGCGTGGGGTGGGGGAAACGAGCAGTACTTC. The encoded protein is CASSLAWGGGNEQYF.

The chain uses TRBV2 and TRBJ1-3; D not resolved. CDR1 and CDR2 (germline): SNHLY, FYNNEI. The CDR3 has 16 residues. Trimming removed 7 bases at V and 1 base at J, with 17 bases between. CDR3 region: CASKANPIHSGNTIYF. Written as DNA, the CDR3 is TGTGCCAGCAAGGCGAATCCAATCCATTCTGGAAACACCATATATTTT.

The V call is TRBV5-1, the J call TRBJ1-2, with TRBD1 matching over 8 bases. This CDR3 region has 13 residues. Per germline, CDR1 SGHRS and CDR2 YFSETQ. Trimming cost V 2 bases and J 9 bases; bases outside gene matches: 6. The DNA for the CDR3 is TGCGCCAGCAGCTTCGTGACAGGGGATAGCTACACCTTC. Protein sequence: CASSFVTGDSYTF.

The chain joins TRBV14 to TRBJ2-5; the D gene is possibly TRBD1 (5 bases). Per the germline V gene, CDR1 is SGHDN and CDR2 is FVKESK. The CDR3 consists of 15 residues. Between the trimmed V and J ends, which lost 1 base and 4 bases, there was a span of 13 bases. The CDR3 region has the DNA TGTGCCAGCAGCCAAGTTGGCAGGGTGGGAGAGACCCAGTACTTC. Translated, it gives CASSQVGRVGETQYF. The full variable domain, its missing parts supplied by reference TRBV14 and TRBJ2-5, is EAGVTQFPSHSVIEKGQTVTLRCDPISGHDNLYWYRRVMGKEIKFLLHFVKESKQDESGMPNNRFLAERTGGTYSTLKVQPAELEDSGVYFCASSQVGRVGETQYFGPGTRLLVL.

The table lists this clone with a count of one. The chain combines TRBV7-9 with TRBJ1-1; D is perhaps TRBD1 (5 bases). This CDR3 has 14 residues. Germline loops: CDR1 SEHNR, CDR2 FQNEAQ (reference sequence). With 8 bases removed from V and 5 bases from J, the gap between germline ends came to 18 bases. The CDR3, as DNA: TGTGCCAGCGTCGGAGGGGTCTGGGGGACTGAAGCTTTCTTT. It codes for CASVGGVWGTEAFF.

CDR3 bases: TGTGCCAGCCTCATACAGGGTTTCACTGAAGCTTTCTTT. It yields the protein CASLIQGFTEAFF. The genes are TRBV28 and TRBJ1-1, with TRBD1 as a possible D gene (6 bases). The CDR3 is 13 amino acids. Germline loops: CDR1 MDHEN, CDR2 SYDVKM. Trimming left V 8 bases short and J 4 bases short, with 14 bases between.

The J gene is TRBJ2-7, the V gene TRBV5-6; D unclear. Germline V gene lookup returns CDR1 SGHDT and CDR2 YYEEEE. This CDR3 region has 11 residues. Between the trimmed V and J ends, which lost 3 bases and 5 bases, there was a span of 6 bases. The CDR3 DNA is TGTGCCAGCAGCTCGGAGAACGAGCAGTACTTC. This encodes CASSSENEQYF.

Of note for this clone: Distinct nucleotide sequences in the sample also encode this CDR3. The CDR3 DNA reads as TGTGCCAGCAGCGTAGGCGGGAGGGGAACCTACGAGCAGTACTTC. The encoded protein is CASSVGGRGTYEQYF. This chain joins TRBV9 and TRBJ2-7; 9 bases align to TRBD2. This CDR3 region has 15 residues. CDR1 SGDLS and CDR2 YYNGEE come from the germline V gene. Trimming removed 0 bases from V and 2 bases from J; junction bases left unmatched: 3.

The chain uses TRBV5-1 and TRBJ2-1; D not resolved. CDR3 length: 14 residues. CDR1 and CDR2 from the germline V gene are SGHRS and YFSETQ. The V and J ends lost 2 bases and 5 bases respectively, with 11 bases between them. The CDR3 DNA sequence: TGCGCCAGCAGCTTACCCCCCCAGGACAATGAGCAGTTCTTC. Translated, it gives CASSLPPQDNEQFF. Filled out from reference TRBV5-1 and TRBJ2-1, the complete variable domain reads KAGVTQTPRYLIKTRGQQVTLSCSPISGHRSVSWYQQTPGQGLQFLFEYFSETQRNKGNFPGRFSGRQFSNSRSEMNVSTLELGDSALYLCASSLPPQDNEQFFGPGTRLTVL.

The gene calls are TRBV6-4 and TRBJ2-1; 11 nucleotides align to TRBD2. CDR3 length: 16 residues. V shed 5 bases, J shed 0 bases, and the junction held 3 bases outside the gene matches. Looked up from germline, CDR1 is MRHNA and CDR2 is SNTAGT. CDR3 coding DNA: TGTGCCAGCAGTCAAGGACTAGCGGGCTCCTACAATGAGCAGTTCTTC. Translation: CASSQGLAGSYNEQFF.

This chain connects TRBV11-2 to TRBJ2-3; a weak D match, TRBD1 (6 bases). In germline, CDR1 is SGHAT, CDR2 FQNNGV. CDR3 length equals 18 residues. V dropped 5 bases and J dropped 4 bases, with 25 bases sitting between them. Written as DNA, the CDR3 is TGTGCCAGCAGCCGCCGGGACCACAACCGGTGGGGGCCAGATACGCAGTATTTT. It encodes CASSRRDHNRWGPDTQYF.

This clone has a single count. DNA for the CDR3: TGTGCCACCCTGGGCGATAATGAGCAGTTCTTC. Residues: CATLGDNEQFF. This chain connects TRBV28 to TRBJ2-1; D is ambiguous. V lost 10 bases, J lost 7 bases, and 11 bases lay in between. The germline V gene encodes CDR1 MDHEN and CDR2 SYDVKM. CDR3 length: 11 residues.